This T cell receptor (beta chain) was retrieved from a study of T cells in Graves' hyperthyroidism and ophthalmopathy. RNA transcripts yielded amplified TCR beta CDR3 regions. First-round RT-PCR with HTBI primers amplified the TCR CDR3 region. Each CDR3 protein is one row after TCRdb ran MiXCR on the multiplex PCR reads. The sample has 250,000 or so distinct CDR3 sequences, nearly 15% seen once. V was trimmed by 0 bases and J by 3 bases, leaving 17 bases between them. The CDR3 contains 16 residues. The germline V gene encodes CDR1 DFQATT and CDR2 SNEGSKA (reference sequence). The receptor was derived from a woman between 50 and 59 years old with Graves' hyperthyroidism that later progressed to Graves' ophthalmopathy. The V and J genes are TRBV20-1 and TRBJ1-1; D gene uncertain. Specimen: blood. The DNA of the CDR3 is TGCAGTGCTAGAGATGCCCCCTTGCGGAGTCACACTGAAGCTTTCTTT. This encodes CSARDAPLRSHTEAFF.